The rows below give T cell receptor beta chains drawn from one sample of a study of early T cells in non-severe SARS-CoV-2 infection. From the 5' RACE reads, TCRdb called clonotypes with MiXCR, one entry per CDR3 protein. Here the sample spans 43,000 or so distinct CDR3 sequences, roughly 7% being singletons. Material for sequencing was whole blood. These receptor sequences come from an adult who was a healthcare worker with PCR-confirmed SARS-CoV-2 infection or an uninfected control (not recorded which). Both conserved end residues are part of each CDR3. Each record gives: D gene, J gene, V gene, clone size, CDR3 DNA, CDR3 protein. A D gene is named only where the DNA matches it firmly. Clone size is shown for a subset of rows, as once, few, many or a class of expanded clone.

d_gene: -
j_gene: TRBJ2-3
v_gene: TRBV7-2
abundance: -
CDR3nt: TGTGCCAGCAGCTTCCTGACAGATACGCAGTATTTT
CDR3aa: CASSFLTDTQYF

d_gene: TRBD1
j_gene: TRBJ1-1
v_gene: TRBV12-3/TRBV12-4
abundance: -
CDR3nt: TGTGCCAGCAGTTTAGCGCATCTTTTCGGAGGACAGGGAAGTAACACTGAAGCTTTCTTT
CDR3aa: CASSLAHLFGGQGSNTEAFF

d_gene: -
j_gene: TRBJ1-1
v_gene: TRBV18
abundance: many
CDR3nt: TGTGCCAGCTCTACGGGACTTTCGATGAACACTGAAGCTTTCTTT
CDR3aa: CASSTGLSMNTEAFF

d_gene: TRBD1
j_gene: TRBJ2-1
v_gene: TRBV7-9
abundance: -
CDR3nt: TGTGCCAGCAGCTTGGCCGGGACAGAGTATTACAATGAGCAGTTCTTC
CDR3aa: CASSLAGTEYYNEQFF

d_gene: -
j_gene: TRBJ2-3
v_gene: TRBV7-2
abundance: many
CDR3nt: TGTGCCAGCAGCTTAGTACCCGGGGGTGGCACAGATACGCAGTATTTT
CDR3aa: CASSLVPGGGTDTQYF

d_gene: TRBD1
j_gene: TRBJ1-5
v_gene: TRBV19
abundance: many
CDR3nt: TGTGCCAGTAGTATCCCTGGACAGGGCGGGAATCAGCCCCAGCATTTT
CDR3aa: CASSIPGQGGNQPQHF

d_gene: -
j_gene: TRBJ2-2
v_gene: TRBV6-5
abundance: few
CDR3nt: TGTGCCGGGAAACAGGGACCGAACACCGGGGAGCTGTTTTTT
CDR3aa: CAGKQGPNTGELFF

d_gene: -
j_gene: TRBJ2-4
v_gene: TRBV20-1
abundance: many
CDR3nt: TGCAGTGCTCGGTGGGGGGGCGGCAAAAACATTCAGTACTTC
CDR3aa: CSARWGGGKNIQYF

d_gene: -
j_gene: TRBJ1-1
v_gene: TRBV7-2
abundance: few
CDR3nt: TGTGCCAGCAGCTCTTCACGGGACACTGAAGCTTTCTTT
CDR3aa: CASSSSRDTEAFF

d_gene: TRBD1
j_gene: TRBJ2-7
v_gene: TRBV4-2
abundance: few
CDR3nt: TGTGCCAGCAGCCAGGCAACGGGACAGGGACTTGCCTCTAAATTC
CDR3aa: CASSQATGQGLASKF

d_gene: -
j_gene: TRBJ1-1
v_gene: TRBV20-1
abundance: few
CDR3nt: TGCAGTGCCCTGGCCCGGAGCAACACTGAAGCTTTCTTT
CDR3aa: CSALARSNTEAFF

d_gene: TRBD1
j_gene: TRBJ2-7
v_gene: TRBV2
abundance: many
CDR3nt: TGTGCCAGCAGCGCCGACAGGGGGAGTGAGCAGTACTTC
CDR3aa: CASSADRGSEQYF

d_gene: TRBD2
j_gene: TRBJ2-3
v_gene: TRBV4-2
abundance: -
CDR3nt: TGTGCCAGCAGCCAGGGAGGGTTCTCTAGCACAGATACGCAGTATTTT
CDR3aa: CASSQGGFSSTDTQYF

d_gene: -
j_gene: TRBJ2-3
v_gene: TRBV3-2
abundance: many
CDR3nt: TGTGCCAGCAGCCTAGGGGGGAATACAGATACGCAGTATTTT
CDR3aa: CASSLGGNTDTQYF

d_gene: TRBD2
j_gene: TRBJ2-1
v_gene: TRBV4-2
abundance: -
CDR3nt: TGTGCCAGCAGCCAAGTAGTGGCGGGGGGGGTGAATGAGCAGTTCTTC
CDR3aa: CASSQVVAGGVNEQFF

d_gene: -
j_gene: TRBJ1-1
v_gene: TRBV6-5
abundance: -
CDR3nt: TGTGCCAGCACCTCTAGGGAAACGGGGTTTGGCACTGAAGCTTTCTTT
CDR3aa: CASTSRETGFGTEAFF

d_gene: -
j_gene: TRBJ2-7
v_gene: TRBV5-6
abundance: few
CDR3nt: TGTGCCAGCAGCTTTGGAGGAACTAGCTCCTACGAGCAGTACTTC
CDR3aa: CASSFGGTSSYEQYF

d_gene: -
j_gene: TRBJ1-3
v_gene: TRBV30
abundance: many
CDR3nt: TGTGCCTGGAGTAAAGGGAACGGAAACACCATATATTTT
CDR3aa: CAWSKGNGNTIYF

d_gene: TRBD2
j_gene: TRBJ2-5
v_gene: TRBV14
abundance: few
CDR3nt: TGTGCCAGCAGCCTTATAGCGGGGGGGAAAGAGACCCAGTACTTC
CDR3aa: CASSLIAGGKETQYF

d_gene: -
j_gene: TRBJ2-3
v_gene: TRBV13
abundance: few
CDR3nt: TGTGCCAGCAGCTTCAGAGGGTACACAGATACGCAGTATTTT
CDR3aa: CASSFRGYTDTQYF

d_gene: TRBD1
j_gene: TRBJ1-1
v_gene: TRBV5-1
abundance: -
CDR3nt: TGCGCCAGCAGCCCCGGACAGGTTACTGAAGCTTTCTTT
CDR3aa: CASSPGQVTEAFF

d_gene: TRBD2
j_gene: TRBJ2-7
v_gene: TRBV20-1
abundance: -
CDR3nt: TGCAGTGCTAGAGATCATAGCGGGGGGGCCTACGAGCAGTACTTC
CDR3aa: CSARDHSGGAYEQYF

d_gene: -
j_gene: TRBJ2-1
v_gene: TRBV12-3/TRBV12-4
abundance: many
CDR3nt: TGTGCCAGCCTTCTAGACCCGGGATCCAATGAGCAGTTCTTC
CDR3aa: CASLLDPGSNEQFF

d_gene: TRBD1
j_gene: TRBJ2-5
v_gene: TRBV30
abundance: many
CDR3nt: TGTGCCGGAGACAGGGTAGGAGGGACCCAGTACTTC
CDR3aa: CAGDRVGGTQYF

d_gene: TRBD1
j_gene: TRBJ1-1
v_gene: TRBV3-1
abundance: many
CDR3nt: TGTGCCAGCAGCCAAGACTGGGGACAGTCGAACACTGAAGCTTTCTTT
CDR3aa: CASSQDWGQSNTEAFF

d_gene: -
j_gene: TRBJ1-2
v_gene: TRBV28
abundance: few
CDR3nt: TGTGCCAGCACTTCCCGCGGGGTTGGCTATGGCTACACCTTC
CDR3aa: CASTSRGVGYGYTF

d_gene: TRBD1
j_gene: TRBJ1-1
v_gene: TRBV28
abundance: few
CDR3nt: TGTGCCAGCAGTTTAGTGGTGGTCCGAACAGGGGCGAACACTGAAGCTTTCTTT
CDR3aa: CASSLVVVRTGANTEAFF

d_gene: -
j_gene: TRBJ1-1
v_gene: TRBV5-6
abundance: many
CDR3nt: TGTGCCAGCAGCTGGGACGGGATCATGAACACTGAAGCTTTCTTT
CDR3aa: CASSWDGIMNTEAFF

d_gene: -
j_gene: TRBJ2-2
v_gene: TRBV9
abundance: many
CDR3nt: TGTGCCAGCAGCGTCTCTCGGGGTATAGCCGGGGAGCTGTTTTTT
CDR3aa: CASSVSRGIAGELFF

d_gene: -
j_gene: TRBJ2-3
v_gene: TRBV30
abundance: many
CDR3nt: TGTGCCTGGAGTAAAAGGGTCCTAAACCCAGAGGGTACGCAGTATTTT
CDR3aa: CAWSKRVLNPEGTQYF

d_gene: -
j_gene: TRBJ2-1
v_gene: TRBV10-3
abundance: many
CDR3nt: TGTGCCATCAGTGACGTGGGGAGGAATGAGCAGTTCTTC
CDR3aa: CAISDVGRNEQFF

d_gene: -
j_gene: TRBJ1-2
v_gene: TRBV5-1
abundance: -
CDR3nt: TGCGCCAGCAGCCGGGACGATGGCTATGGCTACACCTTC
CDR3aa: CASSRDDGYGYTF

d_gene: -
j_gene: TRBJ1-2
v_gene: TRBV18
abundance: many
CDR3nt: TGTGCCAGCTTCACGAACGAGGGACGGGACTATGGCTACACCTTC
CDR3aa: CASFTNEGRDYGYTF

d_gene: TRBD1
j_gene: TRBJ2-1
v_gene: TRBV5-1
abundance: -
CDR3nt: TGCGCCAGCAGCTGGGGACAGGGGTACAATGAGCAGTTCTTC
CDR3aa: CASSWGQGYNEQFF

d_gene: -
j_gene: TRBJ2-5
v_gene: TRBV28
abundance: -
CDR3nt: TGTGCCAGCACCCCGACCGGGACTCCCGCAGAGACCCAGTACTTC
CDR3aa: CASTPTGTPAETQYF

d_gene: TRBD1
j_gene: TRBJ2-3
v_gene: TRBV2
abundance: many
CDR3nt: TGTGCCAGCAAAAGGGGGCGCACAGATACGCAGTATTTT
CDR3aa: CASKRGRTDTQYF

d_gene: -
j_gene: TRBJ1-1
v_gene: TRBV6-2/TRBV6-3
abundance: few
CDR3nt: TGTGCCAGCAGTTACGTGGCTGAAGCTTTCTTT
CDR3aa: CASSYVAEAFF

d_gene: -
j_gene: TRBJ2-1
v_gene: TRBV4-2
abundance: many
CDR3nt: TGTGCCAGCGCCTTAGCACCGGGCGGACTTAGCTCCTACAATGAGCAGTTCTTC
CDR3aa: CASALAPGGLSSYNEQFF

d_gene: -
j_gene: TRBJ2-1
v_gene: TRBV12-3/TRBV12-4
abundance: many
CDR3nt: TGTGCCAGCAGTGTCGCTTTGGGTGAGCAGTTCTTC
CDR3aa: CASSVALGEQFF

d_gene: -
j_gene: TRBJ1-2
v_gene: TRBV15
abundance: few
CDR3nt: TGTGCCACCAGCAGGGGAGACTATGGCTACACCTTC
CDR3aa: CATSRGDYGYTF

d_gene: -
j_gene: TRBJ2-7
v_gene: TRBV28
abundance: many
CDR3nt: TGTGCCAGCAGTTTGCAGTCCCCCTACGAGCAGTACTTC
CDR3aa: CASSLQSPYEQYF

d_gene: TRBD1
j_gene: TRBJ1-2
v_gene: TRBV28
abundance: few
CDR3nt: TGTGCCAGCAGTATACAGGGGGCCGGCGAGGATGGCTACACCTTC
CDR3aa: CASSIQGAGEDGYTF

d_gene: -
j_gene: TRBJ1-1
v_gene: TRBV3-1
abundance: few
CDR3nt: TGTGCCAGCAGCCAGAACTTAATGAACACTGAAGCTTTCTTT
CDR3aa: CASSQNLMNTEAFF

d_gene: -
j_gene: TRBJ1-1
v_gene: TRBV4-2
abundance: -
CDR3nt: TGTGCCAGCAGGGCCATGGAGGAGAACACTGAAGCTTTCTTT
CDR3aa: CASRAMEENTEAFF

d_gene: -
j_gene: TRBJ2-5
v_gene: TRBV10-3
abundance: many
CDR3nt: TGTGCCATCAGTGTTCGCGGGGGCTCCGGGAAGACCCAGTACTTC
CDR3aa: CAISVRGGSGKTQYF

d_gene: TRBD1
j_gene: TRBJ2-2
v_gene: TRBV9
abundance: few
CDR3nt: TGTGCCAGCAGCGTAACCCGGGACAGGGGGAACACCGGGGAGCTGTTTTTT
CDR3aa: CASSVTRDRGNTGELFF

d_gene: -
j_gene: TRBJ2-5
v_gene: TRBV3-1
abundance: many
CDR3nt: TGTGCCAGCAGGGCTTTACCGGGACACTCAGGGGAGACCCAGTACTTC
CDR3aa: CASRALPGHSGETQYF

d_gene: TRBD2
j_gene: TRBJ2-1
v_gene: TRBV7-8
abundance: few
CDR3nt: TGTGCCAGCAGTCACCCGAGCGGGGGTACCTACAATGAGCAGTTCTTC
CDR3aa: CASSHPSGGTYNEQFF

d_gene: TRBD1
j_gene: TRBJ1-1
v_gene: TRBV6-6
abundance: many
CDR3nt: TGTGCCAGCACTCTGACAGGGACGGTCACTGAAGCTTTCTTT
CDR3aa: CASTLTGTVTEAFF

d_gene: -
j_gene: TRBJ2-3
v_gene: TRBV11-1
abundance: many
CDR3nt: TGTGCCAGCAGCGTAACGACAGGTACAAAACACACAGATACGCAGTATTTT
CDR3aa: CASSVTTGTKHTDTQYF